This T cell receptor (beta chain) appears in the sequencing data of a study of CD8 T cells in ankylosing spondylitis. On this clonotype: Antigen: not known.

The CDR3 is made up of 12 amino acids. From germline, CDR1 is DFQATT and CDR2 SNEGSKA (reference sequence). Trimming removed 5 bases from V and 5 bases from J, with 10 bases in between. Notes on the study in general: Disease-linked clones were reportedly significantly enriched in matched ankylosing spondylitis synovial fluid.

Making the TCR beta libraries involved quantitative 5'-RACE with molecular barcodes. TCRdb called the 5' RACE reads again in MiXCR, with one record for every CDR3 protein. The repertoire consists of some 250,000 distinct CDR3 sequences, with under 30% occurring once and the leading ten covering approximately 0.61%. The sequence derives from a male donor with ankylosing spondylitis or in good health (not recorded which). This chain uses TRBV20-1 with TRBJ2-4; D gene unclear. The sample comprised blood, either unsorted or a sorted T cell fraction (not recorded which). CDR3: CSARHQENIQYF. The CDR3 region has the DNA TGCAGTGCTCGACATCAGGAAAACATTCAGTACTTC.